The 7 T cell receptor beta chains listed next were all sequenced from one sample in a study of blood T cell repertoires in COVID-19. TCRdb keeps only in-frame clones here, not all; method: immunoSEQ multiplex PCR. The table has some 54,000 clones, about 83% seen once. The specimen sequenced was peripheral blood. The source is a man between 65 and 85 years old with active COVID-19.

This clone was seen a handful of times. The rearrangement joins TRBV9 to TRBJ1-3; D uncertain. Trimming took 0 bases from V and 0 from J, leaving 13 bases between them. Germline lookup yields CDR1 SGDLS and CDR2 YYNGEE. The CDR3 contains 17 residues. CDR3 in amino acids: CASSVAPIGSSGNTIYF. The CDR3 nucleotides read TGTGCCAGCAGCGTAGCACCCATAGGGAGCTCTGGAAACACCATATATTTT.

The chain employs TRBV7-2 and TRBJ1-6; 8 bases agree with TRBD1. CDR1 is SGHTA, CDR2 FQGNSA, per germline. CDR3 size: 16 residues. J lost 6 bases, V lost 1 base, and 5 bases had no gene match. In nucleotides, the CDR3 is TGTGCCAGCAGCTTAGTTTCAGGGGGCTTTAATTCACCCCTCCACTTT. Amino acids: CASSLVSGGFNSPLHF. Drawing the rest from reference TRBV7-2 and TRBJ1-6, the complete variable domain is GAGVSQSPSNKVTEKGKDVELRCDPISGHTALYWYRQSLGQGLEFLIYFQGNSAPDKSGLPSDRFSAERTGGSVSTLTIQRTQQEDSAVYLCASSLVSGGFNSPLHFGNGTRLTVT.

J is TRBJ2-5 and V is TRBV7-8; D may be TRBD2 (6 bases). This CDR3 contains 16 residues. Trimming left V 1 base short and J 3 bases short, with 15 bases between. The germline V gene has CDR1 SGHVS and CDR2 FQNEAQ. CDR3 nucleotide sequence: TGTGCCAGCAGCTTAGGCGCCCCGGGAGTAAAAGAGACCCAGTACTTC. It encodes CASSLGAPGVKETQYF.

This chain uses TRBV28 with TRBJ1-3, with D maybe TRBD1 (5 bases). Looked up from germline, CDR1 is MDHEN and CDR2 is SYDVKM. V lost 5 bases and J 1 base, leaving 15 bases between the germline ends. This CDR3 contains 16 residues. This CDR3 is CASSLWGAGSGNTIYF. CDR3 nucleotide sequence: TGTGCCAGCAGTCTTTGGGGCGCAGGTTCTGGAAACACCATATATTTT.

The chain has TRBV3-1 (or the pseudogene TRBV3-2) and TRBJ1-5, with D tentatively TRBD1 (6 bases). Germline values: CDR1 LGHDT, CDR2 YNNKEL (reference sequence). V was shortened by 3 bases and J by 3 bases, with 9 bases between the two germline ends. The length of the CDR3 is 14 residues. CDR3 sequence reads: CASSQGAINQPQHF. CDR3 DNA: TGTGCCAGCAGCCAGGGGGCCATCAATCAGCCCCAGCATTTT.

As concerns this clone: Other DNA sequences in the same sample also yield this CDR3. V gene TRBV28 combines with J gene TRBJ1-1, with 7 bases matching TRBD1. Looked up from germline, CDR1 is MDHEN and CDR2 is SYDVKM. V was clipped by 3 bases and J by 7 bases; unmatched bases: 5. The CDR3 has 13 amino acids. CDR3 sequence: CASSFLGQSEAFF. CDR3 DNA: TGTGCCAGCAGTTTCCTGGGACAGAGTGAAGCTTTCTTT.

The V gene is TRBV9, the J gene TRBJ2-5; D remains unclear. Germline V gives CDR1 SGDLS, CDR2 YYNGEE. V shed 3 bases and J shed 2 bases, with 14 bases lying between them. This CDR3 contains 15 residues. The CDR3 spells CASSATGVTQETQYF. Written as DNA, the CDR3 is TGTGCCAGCAGCGCTACTGGCGTGACACAAGAGACCCAGTACTTC.